What follows are 28 T cell receptor beta chains derived from one specimen sequenced in a study of blood T cell repertoires in COVID-19. Some clones are missing from TCRdb's copy, which holds only in-frame ones; the method was immunoSEQ multiplex PCR. This table holds some 250,000 clones, around 80% found once. Sequencing input: peripheral blood. The receptor source for this set is a man aged 35-49 years with active or convalescent COVID-19.

This chain uses TRBV6-4 with TRBJ2-3; 7 bases map to TRBD2. CDR1 is MRHNA, CDR2 SNTAGT, per germline. CDR3 length: 14 amino acids. V was pared by 3 bases and J by 3 bases, with 3 bases of the junction left unmatched. CDR3 region: CASSEGGRTDTQYF. CDR3 nucleotide sequence: TGTGCCAGCAGTGAAGGCGGGAGAACAGATACGCAGTATTTT.

In its sample, this clone was seen once. The chain carries TRBV10-3 and TRBJ1-2, with 11 bases matching TRBD1. V shed 4 bases and J 7 bases; nucleotides not matched to a gene: 8. The germline gives CDR1 ENHRY, CDR2 SYGVKD. CDR3 length equals 15 residues. The CDR3 here is CAISVRGQGESGYTF. The CDR3 DNA sequence: TGTGCCATCAGTGTAAGGGGACAGGGGGAATCTGGCTACACCTTC.

This chain links TRBV5-1 with TRBJ2-7, with 10 bases identical to TRBD1. CDR1 is SGHRS and CDR2 is YFSETQ in the germline V gene. J gave up 5 bases and V 4 bases, and 9 bases lay outside the gene matches. This CDR3 has 15 amino acids. In DNA form, the CDR3 reads TGCGCCAGCAGCAATCAAGGGACAGGGGTTCACGAGCAGTACTTC. It codes for CASSNQGTGVHEQYF. Looking up the rest from reference TRBV5-1 and TRBJ2-7 gives the full variable domain: KAGVTQTPRYLIKTRGQQVTLSCSPISGHRSVSWYQQTPGQGLQFLFEYFSETQRNKGNFPGRFSGRQFSNSRSEMNVSTLELGDSALYLCASSNQGTGVHEQYFGPGTRLTVT.

This clone was seen a few times. The V and J genes are TRBV27 and TRBJ2-7, with TRBD2 matching 11 bases. The V segment lost 5 bases and the J segment 0 bases; nucleotides outside the gene matches: 3. This CDR3 spans 15 amino acids. The germline V gene has CDR1 MNHEY and CDR2 SMNVEV (reference sequence). CDR3 DNA: TGTGCCAGCAGTCAGCTAGCGGGAGGCTCCTACGAGCAGTACTTC. Translation: CASSQLAGGSYEQYF.

This clone was recorded only once. This sequence joins TRBV28 and TRBJ2-6; 8 nucleotides agree with TRBD1. Germline V gene lookup returns CDR1 MDHEN and CDR2 SYDVKM. V shed 6 bases, J shed 4 bases, and the junction held 8 bases outside the gene matches. This CDR3 is built from 16 residues. The CDR3 coding sequence is TGTGCCAGCAGCCGGACAGGGCTTTCCGGGGCCAACGTCCTGACTTTC. It is translated as CASSRTGLSGANVLTF. Complete variable domain (other parts from reference TRBV28 and TRBJ2-6): DVKVTQSSRYLVKRTGEKVFLECVQDMDHENMFWYRQDPGLGLRLIYFSYDVKMKEKGDIPEGYSVSREKKERFSLILESASTNQTSMYLCASSRTGLSGANVLTFGAGSRLTVL.

This chain joins TRBV19 and TRBJ1-2, with a tentative D call TRBD1 (5 bases). V lost 1 base, J lost 2 bases, and 11 bases lay in between. CDR3 size: 15 residues. Germline loops: CDR1 LNHDA, CDR2 SQIVND (reference sequence). Here the CDR3 DNA reads TGTGCCAGTAGTATAGGACAGTTCAGAAACTATGGCTACACCTTC. Residues: CASSIGQFRNYGYTF. Complete variable domain (other parts from reference TRBV19 and TRBJ1-2): DGGITQSPKYLFRKEGQNVTLSCEQNLNHDAMYWYRQDPGQGLRLIYYSQIVNDFQKGDIAEGYSVSREKKESFPLTVTSAQKNPTAFYLCASSIGQFRNYGYTFGSGTRLTVV.

The chain couples TRBV4-1 to TRBJ2-1; 11 bases match TRBD2. Germline CDR1 MGHRA, CDR2 YSYEKL. CDR3 length: 17 amino acids. J gave up 3 bases and V 5 bases, and 9 bases lay outside the gene matches. CDR3 bases: TGCGCCAGCAGCGGGCGGCGGACTAGCGGGCTCTACAATGAGCAGTTCTTC. Translating it yields CASSGRRTSGLYNEQFF.

This clone has just one count. The chain combines TRBV11-2 with TRBJ2-1; 8 nucleotides match TRBD2. This CDR3 is built from 17 residues. Germline V CDR1 and CDR2: SGHAT, FQNNGV. V trimming: 4 bases; J trimming: 0 bases; junction bases outside the gene matches: 8. The CDR3 reads CASSSYTGTSSYNEQFF. DNA of the CDR3: TGTGCCAGCAGCTCTTATACCGGGACTAGCTCCTACAATGAGCAGTTCTTC.

This clone was recorded once. The gene calls are TRBV24-1 and TRBJ1-2; possibly TRBD1 for D (6 bases). This CDR3 has 14 amino acids. The V end was cut by 3 bases, the J end by 4 bases, with 11 bases between. Germline V gene data show CDR1 as KGHDR and CDR2 as SFDVKD. The CDR3 loop reads CATSDPTGFYGYTF. CDR3 nucleotide sequence: TGTGCCACCAGTGATCCTACAGGGTTCTATGGCTACACCTTC.

The J gene is TRBJ1-5, the V gene TRBV10-2, with D perhaps TRBD1 (5 bases). Trimming removed 8 bases from V and 0 bases from J, with 8 bases in between. This CDR3 has 13 amino acids. Looked up from germline, CDR1 is WSHSY and CDR2 is SAAADI. This CDR3 reads CASWGGSNQPQHF. In DNA form, the CDR3 reads TGCGCCAGCTGGGGGGGTAGCAATCAGCCCCAGCATTTT.

CDR3 amino acids: CAISEPPLGSGTGAPLHF. CDR3 bases: TGTGCCATCAGTGAGCCCCCGCTAGGGTCTGGGACAGGGGCACCCCTCCACTTT. The rearrangement links TRBV10-3 to TRBJ1-6; TRBD1 agrees at 10 bases. Trimming took 2 bases from V and 11 from J; bases not matched to a gene: 15. The germline V gene has CDR1 ENHRY and CDR2 SYGVKD. The CDR3 contains 18 residues.

This chain connects TRBV10-3 to TRBJ2-7; 7 bases agree with TRBD2. The CDR3 is made up of 11 amino acids. The V gene end was trimmed by 10 bases and the J gene end by 2 bases; junction bases not matched to a gene: 2. Germline V gene lookup returns CDR1 ENHRY and CDR2 SYGVKD. CDR3 nucleotide sequence: TGTGCCACCCGGGGGGCCTACGAGCAGTACTTC. It yields the protein CATRGAYEQYF.

This clone was seen only once. The chain combines TRBV24-1 with TRBJ2-7; D possibly corresponds to TRBD1 (6 bases). The CDR3 length is 14 residues. Per germline, CDR1 KGHDR and CDR2 SFDVKD. V lost 5 bases to trimming and J lost 3 bases, with 13 bases between them. CDR3 nucleotides: TGTGCCACCAGTGCAGCGACAGGAGGCTACGAGCAGTACTTC. Translation: CATSAATGGYEQYF.

This chain connects TRBV2 to TRBJ1-2; 7 nucleotides agree with TRBD1. The junction had 13 bases not matched to a gene; V was cut back by 4 bases and J by 8 bases. This CDR3 comprises 15 residues. The germline V gene has CDR1 SNHLY and CDR2 FYNNEI. The CDR3 DNA reads as TGTGCCAGCAGTGTAGTGTCCGGGACAGATCAAGGCTACACCTTC. It encodes CASSVVSGTDQGYTF. Variable domain in full (rest from reference TRBV2 and TRBJ1-2): EPEVTQTPSHQVTQMGQEVILRCVPISNHLYFYWYRQILGQKVEFLVSFYNNEISEKSEIFDDQFSVERPDGSNFTLKIRSTKLEDSAMYFCASSVVSGTDQGYTFGSGTRLTVV.

This clone was seen once. The V and J genes are TRBV2 and TRBJ2-7, with 11 bases identical to TRBD2. This CDR3 contains 15 residues. V gave up 4 bases and J gave up 7 bases; unmatched junction bases: 9. Looked up from germline, CDR1 is SNHLY and CDR2 is FYNNEI. CDR3 region: CASSAKVSGRGEQYF. Here the CDR3 DNA reads TGTGCCAGCAGTGCAAAGGTTAGCGGGAGGGGTGAGCAGTACTTC.

This clone has a single count. The V call is TRBV10-3, the J call TRBJ1-2, with 10 bases lining up with TRBD1. This CDR3 region has 17 residues. The V gene end was trimmed by 11 bases and the J gene end by 3 bases; junction bases not matched to a gene: 18. Germline V gene lookup returns CDR1 ENHRY and CDR2 SYGVKD. CDR3 residues: CASRVLSGTGVYYGYTF. The CDR3 region has the DNA TGTGCCTCCAGGGTCTTATCCGGGACAGGGGTGTACTATGGCTACACCTTC.

The CDR3 loop reads CASSSRMGGKTYEQYF. As DNA, the CDR3 is TGTGCCAGTAGTTCCCGAATGGGAGGCAAGACCTACGAGCAGTACTTC. This chain uses TRBV19 with TRBJ2-7; D possibly corresponds to TRBD2 (6 bases). This CDR3 spans 16 amino acids. V lost 5 bases and J lost 2, with 19 bases in between. Germline CDR1 reads LNHDA; CDR2 reads SQIVND (reference sequence).

This clone was seen a handful of times. The chain uses TRBV9 and TRBJ2-5, with D perhaps matching TRBD2 (7 bases). Germline V gene lookup returns CDR1 SGDLS and CDR2 YYNGEE. The CDR3 is 16 amino acids. Trimming stripped 4 bases from V and 5 bases from J, with 21 bases between. The CDR3 DNA reads TGTGCCAGCAGCCCCTTCGAGGGGGGGGACTCCGAGACCCAGTACTTC. It codes for CASSPFEGGDSETQYF.

This clone was observed a handful of times. This sequence joins TRBV3-1 (or the pseudogene TRBV3-2) and TRBJ1-2; maybe TRBD1 (5 bases). V shed 0 bases and J shed 2 bases, with 16 bases lying between them. The CDR3 is 17 amino acids. Looked up from germline, CDR1 is LGHDT and CDR2 is YNNKEL (reference sequence). The chain's CDR3 is CASSQDHVGGRNYGYTF. The CDR3 DNA sequence: TGTGCCAGCAGCCAAGATCATGTGGGGGGTAGGAACTATGGCTACACCTTC.

This rearrangement joins TRBV18 to TRBJ1-6; D is undetermined. The CDR3 covers 16 residues. V was shortened by 4 bases and J by 8 bases, with 18 bases between the two germline ends. Germline CDR1 is KGHSH and CDR2 is LQKENI. CDR3 nucleotides: TGTGCCAGCTCACAGAGCCCCGGAGGGCCAGATTCACCCCTCCACTTT. The encoded protein is CASSQSPGGPDSPLHF.

The chain recombines TRBV19 with TRBJ2-4; D may be TRBD2 (5 bases). The CDR3 consists of 14 residues. Deletions cut 3 bases from V and 3 bases from J, with 9 bases between. The germline gives CDR1 LNHDA, CDR2 SQIVND (reference sequence). The CDR3 DNA is TGTGCCAGTAGTATCGGGGTGGACAAAAACATTCAGTACTTC. Amino acids: CASSIGVDKNIQYF.

This clone occurred once. The genes are TRBV6-1 and TRBJ1-2; 9 bases align to TRBD1. CDR1 is MNHNS and CDR2 is SASEGT in the germline V gene. V trimming: 3 bases; J trimming: 8 bases; junction bases outside the gene matches: 7. The CDR3 is made up of 14 amino acids. The CDR3 DNA reads as TGTGCCAGCAGTGACCTGGGACAGGGTGAAGGCTACACCTTC. Amino acid sequence: CASSDLGQGEGYTF.

The chain couples TRBV24-1 to TRBJ2-3; maybe TRBD1 (6 bases). Germline V gene lookup returns CDR1 KGHDR and CDR2 SFDVKD. V lost 0 bases and J 6 bases, leaving 12 bases between the germline ends. The CDR3 contains 15 residues. This CDR3 is CATSDLVQGGDTQYF. In nucleotides, the CDR3 is TGTGCCACCAGTGATTTGGTACAGGGTGGCGATACGCAGTATTTT.

The CDR3 nucleotides read TGTGCCAGCAGTACTCCCCCGGGACAGACTAACTATGGCTACACCTTC. As protein: CASSTPPGQTNYGYTF. The chain uses TRBV28 and TRBJ1-2; 7 bases agree with TRBD1. The CDR3 has 16 amino acids. J lost 0 bases, V lost 5 bases, and 9 bases had no gene match. The germline gives CDR1 MDHEN, CDR2 SYDVKM.

This rearrangement joins TRBV10-3 to TRBJ1-6; 8 bases match TRBD1. This CDR3 is 17 amino acids long. The trim removed 0 bases at V and 6 bases at J, leaving 7 bases unmatched. Looked up from germline, CDR1 is ENHRY and CDR2 is SYGVKD. The CDR3, as DNA: TGTGCCATCAGTGAGTCAACAGGGGGTTCTCTTAATTCACCCCTCCACTTT. This codes for CAISESTGGSLNSPLHF.

The rearrangement links TRBV29-1 to TRBJ2-2, with no clear D. Germline V gene lookup returns CDR1 SQVTM and CDR2 ANQGSEA. There are 13 residues in the CDR3. The V gene lost 7 bases and the J gene lost 0 bases, with 9 bases spanning the gap. The CDR3 reads CSALTPNTGELFF. The CDR3 DNA is TGCAGCGCTCTTACTCCGAACACCGGGGAGCTGTTTTTT.

V gene TRBV12-3 or TRBV12-4 combines with J gene TRBJ1-1, with D possibly TRBD1 on 6 matching bases. The CDR3 has 13 residues. Trimming removed 5 bases at V and 4 bases at J, with 11 bases between. The CDR3 here is CASSPWTATEAFF. The CDR3 nucleotides are TGTGCCAGCAGTCCGTGGACAGCCACTGAAGCTTTCTTT.

This sequence joins TRBV29-1 and TRBJ2-5; weak D call: TRBD1 (5 bases). Germline V gene data show CDR1 as SQVTM and CDR2 as ANQGSEA. This CDR3 contains 14 residues. Trimming removed 6 bases from V and 3 bases from J, with 17 bases in between. The CDR3 sequence: CSVPRAGLEETQYF. In nucleotides, the CDR3 is TGCAGCGTGCCCCGCGCAGGGTTGGAAGAGACCCAGTACTTC.